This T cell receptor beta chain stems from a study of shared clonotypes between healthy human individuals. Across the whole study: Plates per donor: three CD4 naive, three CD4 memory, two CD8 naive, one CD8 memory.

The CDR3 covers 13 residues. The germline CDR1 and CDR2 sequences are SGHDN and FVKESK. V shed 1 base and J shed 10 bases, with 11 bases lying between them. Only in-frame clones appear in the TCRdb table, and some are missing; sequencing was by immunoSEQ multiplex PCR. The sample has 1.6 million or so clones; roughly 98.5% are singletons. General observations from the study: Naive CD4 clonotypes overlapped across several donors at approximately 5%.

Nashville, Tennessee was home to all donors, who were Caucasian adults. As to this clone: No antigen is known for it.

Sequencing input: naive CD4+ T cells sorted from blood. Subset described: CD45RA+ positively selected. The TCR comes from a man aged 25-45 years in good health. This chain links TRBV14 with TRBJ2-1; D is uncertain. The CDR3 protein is CASSQVSLGEQFF. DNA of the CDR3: TGTGCCAGCAGCCAAGTGTCTCTGGGGGAGCAGTTCTTC.